One T cell receptor beta chain is described in this entry. Antigen unknown. This sample is part of a study of Ad26.COV2.S vaccination and SARS-CoV-2 variants. General study results and limits: It was vaccine recipients, not placebo recipients, who had the higher spike-specific TCR breadth.

Treatment in this sample: roughly 18 received Ad26.COV2.S at low or high dose, single or two shots; roughly five received placebo; per-sample allocation not given. At day 63 after the first vaccine or placebo injection, samples were drawn. Assay used: immunoSEQ multiplex PCR; TCRdb lists only in-frame clones, some missing. The top ten clones hold just under 3% of a sample with some 270,000 clones, around 90% of them seen once. The V gene's germline CDR1 is SNHLY and CDR2 FYNNEI. The CDR3 covers 14 residues. V lost 6 bases, J lost 3 bases, and 12 bases lay in between. The origin of this receptor is a person aged 18-65 years who received the Ad26.COV2.S COVID-19 vaccine or a placebo. Source: peripheral blood, taken in a trial of Ad26.COV2.S vaccine versus placebo. The chain carries TRBV2 and TRBJ2-1; no clear D gene. The CDR3 DNA reads TGTGCCAGCAGAGCTGCAGGTTACTACAATGAGCAGTTCTTC. Its translation: CASRAAGYYNEQFF.